This record concerns one T cell receptor (beta chain) sequence. Assay: immunoSEQ multiplex PCR; the TCRdb copy retains only in-frame clones and omits some. The sample comprises about 100,000 clones, 91% of which are singletons, and about 3.1% rests with the top ten. CDR1 and CDR2 (germline): MNHEY, SVGAGI. The V gene lost 0 bases and the J gene lost 2 bases, with 11 bases spanning the gap. This CDR3 comprises 15 residues. The data belong to a study of T cell changes during pregnancy in multiple sclerosis. This rearrangement joins TRBV6-5 to TRBJ2-7, with a tentative D call TRBD1 (5 bases). This sample comprised peripheral blood, obtained in the second trimester of pregnancy. This receptor was identified in a female donor with multiple sclerosis, enrolled in a pregnancy study. The CDR3: CASSYSTALPYEQYF. CDR3 DNA sequence: TGTGCCAGCAGTTACTCGACAGCTCTACCCTACGAGCAGTACTTC.